This T cell receptor beta chain was retrieved from a study of graft-versus-host responses after intestinal transplantation. To note about this clone: The antigen is unknown.

The trim removed 6 bases at V and 5 bases at J, leaving 6 bases unmatched. CDR3 length: 14 amino acids. Germline CDR1 is MNHEY and CDR2 is SMNVEV (reference sequence). The method was immunoSEQ multiplex PCR; TCRdb's version includes in-frame clones alone and lacks a portion of them. Of about 31,000 clones listed, about 80% are singletons. The sequenced sample was unstimulated CD8+ T cells sorted from spleen or lymph node cells, obtained before intestinal transplant. This receptor was identified in a human donor who received an intestinal transplant. The J gene is TRBJ2-5, the V gene TRBV27; TRBD1 aligns across 10 bases. The DNA for the CDR3 is TGTGCCAGCAGCGAGACAGGGGGCAGGGAGACCCAGTACTTC. It codes for CASSETGGRETQYF.